This entry features one T cell receptor (beta chain) sequence. Its target is unknown. These memory T cells were uncultured and sequenced directly after ex vivo isolation. The data derive from a study of CD4 T cell repertoires in COVID-19. CDR1 SGHAT and CDR2 FQNNGV come from the germline V gene. The CDR3 sequence is 12 residues long. With 4 bases removed from V and 8 bases from J, the gap between germline ends came to 11 bases. The data were produced by immunoSEQ multiplex PCR, yet TCRdb's version contains in-frame clones alone and is incomplete. The table records tens of thousands of clones, roughly 87% of them present only once. The study, taken as a whole, reports: SARS-CoV and/or HKU1 spike cultures shared between 7 and 25% of SARS-CoV-2 clonotypes.

This specimen consisted of central memory CD4+ T cells from blood, obtained before the COVID-19 pandemic. The J gene is TRBJ1-2, the V gene TRBV11-2; tentatively, D is TRBD1 (6 bases). This clonotype was obtained from a human donor who had COVID-19. The DNA of the CDR3 is TGTGCCAGCAGCTCGAACAGGGAGGGCTACACCTTC. Protein product: CASSSNREGYTF.